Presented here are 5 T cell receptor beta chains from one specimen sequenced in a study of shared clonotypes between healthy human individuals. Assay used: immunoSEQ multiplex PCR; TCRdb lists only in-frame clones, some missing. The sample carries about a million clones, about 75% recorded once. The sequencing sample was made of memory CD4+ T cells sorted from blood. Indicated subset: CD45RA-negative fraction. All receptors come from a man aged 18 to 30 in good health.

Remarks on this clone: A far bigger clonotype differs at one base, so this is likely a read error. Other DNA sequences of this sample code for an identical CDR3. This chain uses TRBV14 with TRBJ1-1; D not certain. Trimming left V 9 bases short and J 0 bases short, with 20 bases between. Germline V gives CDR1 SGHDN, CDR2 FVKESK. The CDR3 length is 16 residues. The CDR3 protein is CASRSDGGRLNTEAFF. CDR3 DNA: TGTGCCAGTAGGTCCGATGGAGGCAGACTGAACACTGAAGCTTTCTTT. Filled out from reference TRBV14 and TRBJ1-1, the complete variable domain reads EAGVTQFPSHSVIEKGQTVTLRCDPISGHDNLYWYRRVMGKEIKFLLHFVKESKQDESGMPNNRFLAERTGGTYSTLKVQPAELEDSGVYFCASRSDGGRLNTEAFFGQGTRLTVV.

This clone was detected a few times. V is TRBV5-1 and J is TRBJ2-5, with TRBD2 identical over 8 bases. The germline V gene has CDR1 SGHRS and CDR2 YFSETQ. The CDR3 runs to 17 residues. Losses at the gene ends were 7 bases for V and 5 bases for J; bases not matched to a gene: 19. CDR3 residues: CASYHFPLAGLRETQYF. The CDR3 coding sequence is TGCGCCAGCTACCATTTCCCCCTAGCGGGCCTCCGGGAGACCCAGTACTTC.

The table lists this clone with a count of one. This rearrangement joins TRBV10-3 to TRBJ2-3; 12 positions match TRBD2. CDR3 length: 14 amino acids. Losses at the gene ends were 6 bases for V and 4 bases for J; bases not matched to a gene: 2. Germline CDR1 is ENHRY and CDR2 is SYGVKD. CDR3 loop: CAIRPSGGADTQYF. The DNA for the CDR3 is TGTGCCATCAGGCCTAGCGGGGGGGCAGATACGCAGTATTTT.

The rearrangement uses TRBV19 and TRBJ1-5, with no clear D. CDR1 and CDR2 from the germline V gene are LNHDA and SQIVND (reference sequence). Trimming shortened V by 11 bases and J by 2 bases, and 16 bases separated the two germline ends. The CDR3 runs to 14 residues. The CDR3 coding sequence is TGTGCCCCCCCGGGGATGGGGTGCAATCAGCCCCAGCATTTT. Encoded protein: CAPPGMGCNQPQHF.

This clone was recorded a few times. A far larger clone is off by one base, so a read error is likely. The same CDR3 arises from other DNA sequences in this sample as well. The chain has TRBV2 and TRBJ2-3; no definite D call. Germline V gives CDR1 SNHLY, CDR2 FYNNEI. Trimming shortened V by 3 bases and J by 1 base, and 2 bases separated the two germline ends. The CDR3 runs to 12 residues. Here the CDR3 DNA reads TGTGCCAGCAGTGAGGGCACAGATACGCAGTATTTT. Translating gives CASSEGTDTQYF. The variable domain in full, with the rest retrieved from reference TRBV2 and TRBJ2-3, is EPEVTQTPSHQVTQMGQEVILRCVPISNHLYFYWYRQILGQKVEFLVSFYNNEISEKSEIFDDQFSVERPDGSNFTLKIRSTKLEDSAMYFCASSEGTDTQYFGPGTRLTVL.